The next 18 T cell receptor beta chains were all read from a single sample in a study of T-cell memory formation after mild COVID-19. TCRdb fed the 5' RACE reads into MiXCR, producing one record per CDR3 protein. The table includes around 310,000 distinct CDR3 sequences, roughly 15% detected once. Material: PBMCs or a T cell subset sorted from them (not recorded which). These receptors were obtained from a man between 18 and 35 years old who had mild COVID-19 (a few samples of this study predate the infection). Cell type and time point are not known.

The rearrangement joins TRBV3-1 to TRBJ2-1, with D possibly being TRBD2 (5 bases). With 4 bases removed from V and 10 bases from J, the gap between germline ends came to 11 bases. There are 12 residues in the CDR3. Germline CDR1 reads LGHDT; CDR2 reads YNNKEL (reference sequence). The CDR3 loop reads CASSRETGEQFF. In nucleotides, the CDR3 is TGTGCCAGCAGCCGTGAGACGGGGGAGCAGTTCTTC.

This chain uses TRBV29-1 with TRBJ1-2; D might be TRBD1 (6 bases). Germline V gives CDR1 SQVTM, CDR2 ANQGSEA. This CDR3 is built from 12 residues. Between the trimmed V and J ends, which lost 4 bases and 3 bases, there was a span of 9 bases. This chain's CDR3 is CSVGEGDYGYTF. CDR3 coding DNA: TGCAGCGTTGGGGAGGGGGACTATGGCTACACCTTC.

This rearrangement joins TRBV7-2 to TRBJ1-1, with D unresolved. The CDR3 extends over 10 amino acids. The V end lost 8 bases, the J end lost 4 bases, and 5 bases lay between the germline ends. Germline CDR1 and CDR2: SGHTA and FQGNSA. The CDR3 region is CASGTTEAFF. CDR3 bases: TGTGCCAGCGGTACCACTGAAGCTTTCTTT.

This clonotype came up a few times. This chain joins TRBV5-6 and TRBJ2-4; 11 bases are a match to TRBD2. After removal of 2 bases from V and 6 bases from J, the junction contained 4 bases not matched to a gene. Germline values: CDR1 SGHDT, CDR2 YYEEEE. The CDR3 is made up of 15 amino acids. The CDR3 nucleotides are TGTGCCAGCAGCTTAGGGCTAGCGGGGGGAAACATTCAGTACTTC. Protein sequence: CASSLGLAGGNIQYF. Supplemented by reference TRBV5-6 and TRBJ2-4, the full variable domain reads DAGVTQSPTHLIKTRGQQVTLRCSPKSGHDTVSWYQQALGQGPQFIFQYYEEEERQRGNFPDRFSGHQFPNYSSELNVNALLLGDSALYLCASSLGLAGGNIQYFGAGTRLSVL.

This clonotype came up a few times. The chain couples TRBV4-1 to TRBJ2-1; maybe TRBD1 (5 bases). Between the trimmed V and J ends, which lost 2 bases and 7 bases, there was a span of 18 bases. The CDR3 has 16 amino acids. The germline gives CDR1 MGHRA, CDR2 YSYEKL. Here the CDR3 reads CASSQWVQGQQNEQFF. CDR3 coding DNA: TGCGCCAGCAGCCAATGGGTGCAGGGTCAACAAAATGAGCAGTTCTTC.

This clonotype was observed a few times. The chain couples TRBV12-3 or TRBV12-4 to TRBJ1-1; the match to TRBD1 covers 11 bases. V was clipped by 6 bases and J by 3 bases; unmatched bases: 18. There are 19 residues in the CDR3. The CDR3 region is CASSPTSSGTGGLDTEAFF. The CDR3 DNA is TGTGCCAGCAGCCCAACATCATCCGGGACAGGGGGATTAGACACTGAAGCTTTCTTT.

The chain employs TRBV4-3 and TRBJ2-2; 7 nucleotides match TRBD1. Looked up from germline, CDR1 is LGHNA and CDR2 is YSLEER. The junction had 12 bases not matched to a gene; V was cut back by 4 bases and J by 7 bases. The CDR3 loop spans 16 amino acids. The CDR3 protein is CASSPMGTAIDGELFF. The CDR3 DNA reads TGCGCCAGCAGCCCGATGGGGACAGCCATAGACGGGGAGCTGTTTTTT.

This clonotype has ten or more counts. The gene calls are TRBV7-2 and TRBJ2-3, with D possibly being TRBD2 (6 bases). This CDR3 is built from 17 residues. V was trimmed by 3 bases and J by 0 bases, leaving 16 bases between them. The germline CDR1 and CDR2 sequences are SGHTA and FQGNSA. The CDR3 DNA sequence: TGTGCCAGCAGCTTCTCCAGCGGGCAGGGTAGCACAGATACGCAGTATTTT. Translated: CASSFSSGQGSTDTQYF.

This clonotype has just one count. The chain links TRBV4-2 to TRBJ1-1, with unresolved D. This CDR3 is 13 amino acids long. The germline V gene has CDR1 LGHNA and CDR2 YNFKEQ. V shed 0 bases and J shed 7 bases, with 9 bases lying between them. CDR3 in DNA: TGTGCCAGCAGCCAAGAGAACTGGCATGAAGCTTTCTTT. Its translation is CASSQENWHEAFF.

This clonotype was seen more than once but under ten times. This chain's CDR3 is CASSSLPWTGLDQPQHF. In DNA, the CDR3 is TGTGCCAGCAGTTCCCTCCCCTGGACAGGGCTGGATCAGCCCCAGCATTTT. The V and J genes are TRBV6-5 and TRBJ1-5, with 8 bases identical to TRBD1. Germline V lookup: CDR1 MNHEY, CDR2 SVGAGI. CDR3 length equals 17 residues. V shed 4 bases and J 5 bases; nucleotides not matched to a gene: 13.

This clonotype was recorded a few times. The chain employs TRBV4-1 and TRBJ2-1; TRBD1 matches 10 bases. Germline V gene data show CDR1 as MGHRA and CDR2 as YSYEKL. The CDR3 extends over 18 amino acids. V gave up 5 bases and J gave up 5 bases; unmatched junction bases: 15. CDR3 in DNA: TGCGCCAGCAGCAGGACAGGGGGTGAAACCGCCACAAACAATGAGCAGTTCTTC. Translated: CASSRTGGETATNNEQFF.

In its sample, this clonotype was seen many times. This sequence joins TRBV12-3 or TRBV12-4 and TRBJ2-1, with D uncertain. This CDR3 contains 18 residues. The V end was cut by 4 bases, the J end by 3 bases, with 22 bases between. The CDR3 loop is CASSSEPESTTLYNEQFF. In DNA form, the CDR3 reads TGTGCCAGCAGTTCCGAACCCGAGTCTACGACCCTCTACAATGAGCAGTTCTTC.

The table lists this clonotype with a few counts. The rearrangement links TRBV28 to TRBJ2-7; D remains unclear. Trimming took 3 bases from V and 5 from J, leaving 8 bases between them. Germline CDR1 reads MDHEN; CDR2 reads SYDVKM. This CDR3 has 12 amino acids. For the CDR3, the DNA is TGTGCCAGCAGTTTCGCCCGGAACGAGCAGTACGTC. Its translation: CASSFARNEQYV.

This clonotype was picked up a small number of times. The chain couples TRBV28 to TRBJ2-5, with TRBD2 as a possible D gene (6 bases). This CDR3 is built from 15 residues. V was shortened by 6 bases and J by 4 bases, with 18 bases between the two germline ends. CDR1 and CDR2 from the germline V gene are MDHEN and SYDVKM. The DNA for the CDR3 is TGTGCCAGCAGAGATAGCGGTCCGGGGTTAGAGACCCAGTACTTC. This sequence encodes CASRDSGPGLETQYF.

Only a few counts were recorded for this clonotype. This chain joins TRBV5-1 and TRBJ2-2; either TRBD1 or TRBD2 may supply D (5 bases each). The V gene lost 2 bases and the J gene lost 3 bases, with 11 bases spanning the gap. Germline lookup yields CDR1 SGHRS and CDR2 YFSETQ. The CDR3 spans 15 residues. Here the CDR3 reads CASSFRGADTGELFF. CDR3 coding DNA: TGCGCCAGCAGCTTCAGAGGGGCCGACACCGGGGAGCTGTTTTTT.

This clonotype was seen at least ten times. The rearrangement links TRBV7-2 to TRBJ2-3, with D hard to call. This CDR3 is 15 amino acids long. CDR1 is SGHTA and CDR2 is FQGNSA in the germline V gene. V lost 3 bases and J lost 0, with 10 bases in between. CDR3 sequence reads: CASSLAGLSTDTQYF. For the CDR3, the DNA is TGTGCCAGCAGCTTGGCCGGGCTGAGCACAGATACGCAGTATTTT.

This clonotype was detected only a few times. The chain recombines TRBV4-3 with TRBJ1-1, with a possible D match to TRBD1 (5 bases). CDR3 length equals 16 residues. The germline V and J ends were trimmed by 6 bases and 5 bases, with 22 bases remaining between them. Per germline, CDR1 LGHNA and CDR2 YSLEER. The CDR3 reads CASRTNSAIGGTEAFF. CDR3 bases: TGCGCCAGCAGAACAAACTCCGCCATTGGGGGGACTGAAGCTTTCTTT.

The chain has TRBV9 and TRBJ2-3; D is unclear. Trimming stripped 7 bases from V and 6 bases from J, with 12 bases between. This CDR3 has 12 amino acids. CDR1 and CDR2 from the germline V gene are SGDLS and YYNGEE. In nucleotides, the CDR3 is TGTGCCAGCGGCCCGGACGTGGATACGCAGTATTTT. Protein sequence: CASGPDVDTQYF.